This T cell receptor (beta chain) was captured by sequencing in a study of blood T cell repertoires in COVID-19. At the level of the study: Sources were T cells, B-cell-depleted T cells, or PBMCs; the material itself was cDNA or gDNA.

This clone was seen a few times. V lost 0 bases and J lost 1, with 12 bases in between. The CDR3 has 16 amino acids. Germline lookup yields CDR1 LGHDT and CDR2 YNNKEL (reference sequence). Data came from immunoSEQ multiplex PCR; TCRdb stores just in-frame clones and leaves some out. Here the sample spans about 100,000 clones, more than 75% being singletons. V is TRBV3-1 (or the pseudogene TRBV3-2) and J is TRBJ1-2; weak D call: TRBD1 (6 bases). Material: peripheral blood. The receptor's source is a man aged 25 to 45 in a cohort sampled during active COVID-19. In DNA, the CDR3 is TGTGCCAGCAGCCAAGAAAGTCGGACAGTTAACTATGGCTACACCTTC. Amino acids: CASSQESRTVNYGYTF.